One and the same sample provided the 5 T cell receptor beta chains below, sequenced in a study of Graves' ophthalmopathy and Graves' hyperthyroidism. Amplification of the TCR beta CDR3 regions used RNA transcripts (as template). Investigators did first-round RT-PCR with HTBI primers, then second-round multiplex PCR. TCRdb recomputed calls from the multiplex PCR reads with MiXCR, one row per CDR3 protein. Of hundreds of thousands of distinct CDR3 sequences detected, 22% appear once; the ten largest clones hold more than 5.5%. Sequencing was carried out using peripheral blood. The receptor set was obtained from a woman between 18 and 29 years old with stable Graves' hyperthyroidism. Some clones in this sample may be carry-over from other donors' samples.

This clonotype was observed many times. The chain is built from TRBV19 and TRBJ1-2; D not resolved. V dropped 7 bases and J dropped 7 bases, with 13 bases sitting between them. CDR3 length: 12 residues. Per the germline V gene, CDR1 is LNHDA and CDR2 is SQIVND (reference sequence). The chain's CDR3 is CASTKSGFGYTF. DNA for the CDR3: TGTGCCAGTACCAAGTCCGGGTTTGGCTACACCTTC.

This clonotype was counted a few times. The genes are TRBV30 and TRBJ2-5; perhaps D is TRBD1 or TRBD2 (5 bases each). In germline, CDR1 is GTSNPN, CDR2 SVGIG (reference sequence). V was pared by 4 bases and J by 4 bases, with 13 bases between. The CDR3 has 13 residues. The CDR3 DNA follows: TGTGCCTGGAACGGCCCAGGGAGAGAGACCCAGTACTTC. It encodes CAWNGPGRETQYF.

This clonotype was seen ten or more times. CDR3 sequence: CAWSVGQETQYF. The CDR3 bases are TGTGCCTGGAGTGTGGGCCAAGAGACCCAGTACTTC. This chain uses TRBV30 with TRBJ2-5; D unclear. This CDR3 comprises 12 residues. Looked up from germline, CDR1 is GTSNPN and CDR2 is SVGIG (reference sequence). V was cut by 0 bases and J by 1 base, with 3 bases left in between.

This clonotype occurred a few times. The chain carries TRBV7-6 and TRBJ1-3, with D possibly matching TRBD1 (5 bases). The V end was cut by 5 bases, the J end by 0 bases, with 11 bases between. CDR1 and CDR2 (germline): SGHVS, FNYEAQ. The CDR3 totals 15 residues. In DNA, the CDR3 is TGTGCCAGCAGCCGGGGGGGGATCTCTGGAAACACCATATATTTT. As protein: CASSRGGISGNTIYF.

This clonotype was found many times. This chain joins TRBV28 and TRBJ1-1; possibly TRBD1 for D (5 bases). Trimming removed 5 bases at V and 3 bases at J, with 13 bases between. This CDR3 is built from 14 residues. The germline V gene encodes CDR1 MDHEN and CDR2 SYDVKM. In nucleotides, the CDR3 is TGTGCCAGCAGTCAACGGGGGGACGACACTGAAGCTTTCTTT. Translated, it gives CASSQRGDDTEAFF.